This entry features one TCR beta chain sequence. This sample was taken from a study of shared clonotypes between healthy human individuals. Samples underwent the assay at deep level. The protocol was immunoSEQ multiplex PCR, while the TCRdb copy is restricted to in-frame clones and leaves out a portion. In the table there are some 2,000,000 clones, about 95% of which are singletons. Naive CD8 cells, CD45RO-negative and positively selected for CCR7, excluded terminally differentiated effector memory CD45RA+ cells. Sequenced material: naive CD8+ T cells sorted from blood. The TCR comes from a man between 18 and 35 years old in good health.

CDR3 sequence reads: CSASTSGGTGELFF. In DNA form, the CDR3 reads TGCAGCGCATCGACTAGCGGCGGCACCGGGGAGCTGTTTTTT. The rearrangement links TRBV29-1 to TRBJ2-2, with 9 nucleotides matching TRBD2. The germline CDR1 and CDR2 sequences are SQVTM and ANQGSEA. The CDR3 length is 14 residues. Trimming at V came to 7 bases and at J to 4 bases, leaving 7 bases not matched to a gene.